The 14 T cell receptor beta chains below were found in one sample sequenced in a study of cytomegalovirus exposure and HLA in healthy donors (dated by TCRdb to 2015 to 2018). Libraries were made using the immunoSEQ multiplex PCR assay. The multiplex PCR relied on a mix of 60 forward primers for TCR Vbeta segments and 13 reverse primers for TCR Jbeta segments. The source is immuneACCESS, and TCRdb retained only in-frame sequences with V and J called. Part of the clones is not carried over; for the studies checked, unresolved V genes explain less than half of this, and the remainder is unexplained. This sample lists 120,000 or so clones; 65% to 85% were detected once. Under 4.5% of the sample lies in the top ten. Material: PBMCs. The receptors stem from a man aged 18 to 29 in good health and CMV-seropositive.

V gene TRBV2 combines with J gene TRBJ1-4, with 9 nucleotides matching TRBD1. After removal of 6 bases from V and 4 bases from J, the junction contained 18 bases not matched to a gene. This CDR3 comprises 19 residues. Germline-derived CDR1 and CDR2 are SNHLY and FYNNEI. CDR3 residues: CASRAGTGRLSDLNEKLFF. The CDR3 bases are TGTGCCAGCAGGGCCGGGACAGGGCGGTTGTCAGATCTTAATGAAAAACTGTTTTTT.

This clone has just a few counts. The chain employs TRBV15 and TRBJ1-1; D possibly corresponds to TRBD1 (5 bases). Germline V gene lookup returns CDR1 LNHNV and CDR2 YYDKDF (reference sequence). V was pared by 8 bases and J by 3 bases, with 10 bases between. The CDR3 has 12 residues. This chain's CDR3 is CATSSGDTEAFF. The CDR3 DNA sequence: TGTGCCACCTCCTCGGGGGACACTGAAGCTTTCTTT.

The CDR3 nucleotides read TGTGCCAGCAGCTCAACGGACAGGCTAAGCTCTGGGGCCAACGTCCTGACTTTC. Protein product: CASSSTDRLSSGANVLTF. The chain is built from TRBV7-8 and TRBJ2-6; 7 nucleotides align to TRBD1. CDR3 length: 18 amino acids. Germline-derived CDR1 and CDR2 are SGHVS and FQNEAQ. The J segment lost 0 bases and the V segment lost 4 bases, leaving 9 bases of the junction unmatched.

This clone was detected a few times. This sequence joins TRBV25-1 and TRBJ1-1; no clear D. The CDR3 is made up of 14 amino acids. V was trimmed by 1 base and J by 4 bases, leaving 10 bases between them. Germline V lookup: CDR1 MGHDK, CDR2 SYGVNS. The CDR3 region is CASSEFGETTEAFF. CDR3 coding DNA: TGTGCCAGCAGTGAATTTGGGGAGACCACTGAAGCTTTCTTT.

The CDR3 DNA is TGTGCCAGTAGAGGACTAGCCATCGATGAGCAGTTCTTC. It yields the protein CASRGLAIDEQFF. This chain connects TRBV19 to TRBJ2-1; 8 nucleotides match TRBD2. Germline-derived CDR1 and CDR2 are LNHDA and SQIVND (reference sequence). The CDR3 extends over 13 amino acids. Germline trimming cut 6 bases from V and 8 bases from J; bases unmatched to any gene: 6.

This sequence joins TRBV2 and TRBJ1-1; TRBD1 might be the D (5 bases). Per germline, CDR1 SNHLY and CDR2 FYNNEI. V gave up 5 bases and J gave up 0 bases, with 10 bases separating them. CDR3 length: 14 amino acids. The CDR3 reads CASSPQTVNTEAFF. The CDR3 coding sequence is TGTGCCAGCAGTCCCCAGACAGTGAACACTGAAGCTTTCTTT.

The V and J genes are TRBV7-9 and TRBJ2-2; TRBD1 matches at 10 bases. The V gene's germline CDR1 is SEHNR and CDR2 FQNEAQ (reference sequence). With V trimmed by 6 bases and J by 3 bases, 4 bases remained unmatched. The CDR3 sequence is 15 residues long. The CDR3 sequence is CASSPGTGDTGELFF. The CDR3 DNA reads as TGTGCCAGCAGTCCCGGGACAGGGGACACCGGGGAGCTGTTTTTT.

The sample holds a few counts of this clone. The chain has TRBV9 and TRBJ2-1, with D possibly being TRBD1 (6 bases). In germline, CDR1 is SGDLS, CDR2 YYNGEE. Trimming cost V 4 bases and J 7 bases, with 9 bases left between them. The CDR3 runs to 12 residues. CDR3 residues: CASSRQGNEQFF. Here the CDR3 DNA reads TGTGCCAGCAGCCGCCAGGGGAATGAGCAGTTCTTC.

J is TRBJ2-7 and V is TRBV6-1; perhaps TRBD1 as D (6 bases). The CDR3 has 15 amino acids. V was clipped by 4 bases and J by 0 bases, with 13 bases between them. Looked up from germline, CDR1 is MNHNS and CDR2 is SASEGT. The CDR3 is CASSATGLISYEQYF. CDR3 nucleotide sequence: TGTGCCAGCAGTGCAACAGGGCTCATCTCCTACGAGCAGTACTTC.

This clone was seen more than once but under ten times. The chain is built from TRBV11-2 and TRBJ2-7; 9 bases map to TRBD2. The CDR3 is 16 amino acids. With V trimmed by 3 bases and J by 6 bases, 12 bases remained unmatched. In germline, CDR1 is SGHAT, CDR2 FQNNGV. CDR3 protein: CASSLFYSGRGGEQYF. The CDR3 DNA reads as TGTGCCAGCAGCTTGTTCTATAGCGGGAGAGGAGGCGAGCAGTACTTC.

The chain combines TRBV5-1 with TRBJ2-5, with 8 bases aligning to TRBD1. The CDR3 covers 19 residues. Germline CDR1 is SGHRS and CDR2 is YFSETQ. The V segment lost 0 bases and the J segment 0 bases; nucleotides outside the gene matches: 13. CDR3 residues: CASSLGMGQVKGNQETQYF. In DNA, the CDR3 is TGCGCCAGCAGCTTGGGTATGGGACAGGTTAAGGGGAACCAAGAGACCCAGTACTTC.

The V call is TRBV5-4, the J call TRBJ1-6, with D possibly TRBD1 on 6 matching bases. The CDR3 sequence is 16 residues long. Germline lookup yields CDR1 SGHNT and CDR2 YYREEE (reference sequence). Trimming removed 0 bases at V and 9 bases at J, with 16 bases between. CDR3 coding DNA: TGTGCCAGCAGCTTGGGAGAAACAGGGTTAACTTCACCCCTCCACTTT. It encodes CASSLGETGLTSPLHF.

The rearrangement joins TRBV6-4 to TRBJ1-1; D is undetermined. Germline V CDR1 and CDR2: MRHNA, SNTAGT. The V end lost 0 bases, the J end lost 6 bases, and 8 bases lay between the germline ends. The CDR3 totals 13 residues. CDR3 bases: TGTGCCAGCAGTGACTCGACAACGGCTGAAGCTTTCTTT. This sequence encodes CASSDSTTAEAFF.

The table lists this clone with a few counts. This chain links TRBV19 with TRBJ2-3, with TRBD2 identical over 7 bases. Germline V lookup: CDR1 LNHDA, CDR2 SQIVND (reference sequence). The CDR3 runs 15 residues. The trim removed 3 bases at V and 4 bases at J, leaving 7 bases unmatched. CDR3 protein: CASSIGAGVSDTQYF. The CDR3 DNA reads TGTGCCAGTAGTATCGGGGCGGGGGTTTCAGATACGCAGTATTTT.